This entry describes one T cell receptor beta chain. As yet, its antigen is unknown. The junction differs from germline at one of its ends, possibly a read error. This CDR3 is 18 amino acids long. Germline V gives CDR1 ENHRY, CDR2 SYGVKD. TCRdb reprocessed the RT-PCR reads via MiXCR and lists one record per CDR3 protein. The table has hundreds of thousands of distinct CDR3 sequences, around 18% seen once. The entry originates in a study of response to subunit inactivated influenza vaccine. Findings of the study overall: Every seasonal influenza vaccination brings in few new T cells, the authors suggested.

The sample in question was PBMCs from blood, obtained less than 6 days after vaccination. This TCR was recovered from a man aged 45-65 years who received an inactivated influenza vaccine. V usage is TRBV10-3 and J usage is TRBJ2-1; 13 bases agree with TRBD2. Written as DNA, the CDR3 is TGTGCCTTCAGTATGGGACTAGCGGGGCTAGCCCGCGTTGTAGAGCAGTTCTTC. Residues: CAFSMGLAGLARVVEQFF.